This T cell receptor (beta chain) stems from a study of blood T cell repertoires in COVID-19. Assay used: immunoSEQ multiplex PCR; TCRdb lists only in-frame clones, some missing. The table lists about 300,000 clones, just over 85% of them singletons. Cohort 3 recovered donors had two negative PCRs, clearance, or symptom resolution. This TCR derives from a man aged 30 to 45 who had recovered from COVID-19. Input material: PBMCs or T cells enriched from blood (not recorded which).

CDR3 DNA: TGTGCCACCAGTGATACTAATGCCAGGGATCGTTATGGCTACACCTTC. Translating it yields CATSDTNARDRYGYTF. This sequence joins TRBV24-1 and TRBJ1-2, with TRBD1 as a possible D gene (5 bases). Germline CDR1 and CDR2: KGHDR and SFDVKD. The ends were cut back, 3 bases at V and 5 bases at J, with 18 bases in the middle. The CDR3 is made up of 16 amino acids.